The text below deals with one TCR beta chain. Its antigen is currently unknown. Germline is not matched at one junction end, which may reflect a read error. Researchers drew blood RNA from unsorted whole blood and extracted germline DNA as well. The entry originates in a study of tumor-infiltrating lymphocytes in primary liver carcinoma. Study-level background: Read depth, roughly 3.5 to 8 million productive TCRbeta reads, did not differ significantly between tissues. Regarding the study as a whole: Samples, which were bulk and unsorted, did not allow CD4+ and CD8+ repertoires to be compared.

Germline V lookup: CDR1 SGHAT, CDR2 FQNNGV. The CDR3 is 16 residues long. From roughly 0.5 ug total RNA, TCR beta cDNA was generated with a primer in the constant region. Nested multiplex PCR, run for three rounds with slightly modified ARM-PCR, yielded TCR beta libraries. The opening two PCR rounds, around 9 cycles each, paired TRBV1-TRBV30 forward primers with a C-beta reverse primer. A single record per CDR3 protein comes from TCRdb applying MiXCR to the multiplex PCR reads. The repertoire holds hundreds of thousands of distinct CDR3 sequences, with around 50% as singletons. This TCR came from a woman aged 25-40 years with primary liver carcinoma and hepatitis B virus infection. The specimen sequenced was peripheral blood. The chain has TRBV11-2 and TRBJ2-7; weak D call: TRBD2 (6 bases). CDR3 amino acids: CVSSSIRGSGAYEKYF. The CDR3 DNA is TGTGTCAGCAGCTCCATCCGAGGTAGCGGTGCCTACGAGAAGTACTTC.